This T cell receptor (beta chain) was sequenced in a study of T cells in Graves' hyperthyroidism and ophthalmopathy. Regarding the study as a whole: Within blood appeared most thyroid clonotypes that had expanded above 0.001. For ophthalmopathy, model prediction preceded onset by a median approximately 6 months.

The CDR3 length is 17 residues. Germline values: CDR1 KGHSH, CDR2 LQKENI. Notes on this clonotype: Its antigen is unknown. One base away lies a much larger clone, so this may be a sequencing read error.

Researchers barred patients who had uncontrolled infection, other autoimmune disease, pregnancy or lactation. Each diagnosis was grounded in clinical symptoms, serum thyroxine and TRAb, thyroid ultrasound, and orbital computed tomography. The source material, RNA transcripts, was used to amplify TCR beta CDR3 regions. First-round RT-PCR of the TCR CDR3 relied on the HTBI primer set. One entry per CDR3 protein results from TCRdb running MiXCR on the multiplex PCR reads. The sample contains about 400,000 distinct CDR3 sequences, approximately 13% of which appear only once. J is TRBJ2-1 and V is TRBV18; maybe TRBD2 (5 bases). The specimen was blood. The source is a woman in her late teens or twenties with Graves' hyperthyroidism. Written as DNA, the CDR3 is TGTGCCAGCTCACCACGGGGAGTCCCCACGGCTCGGGATGAGCGGTTCTTC. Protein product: CASSPRGVPTARDERFF.